One and the same sample provided the 18 T cell receptor beta chains below, sequenced in a study of cytomegalovirus exposure and HLA in healthy donors. PCR was performed using 60 Vbeta and 13 Jbeta primers. Sequenced by immunoSEQ multiplex PCR; TCRdb stores in-frame clones only, minus some. Of some 150,000 clones in the sample, approximately 78% were seen once. The specimen was PBMCs. The receptors originated from a man aged 40-55 years in good health and CMV-seropositive.

The V gene is TRBV11-3, the J gene TRBJ2-7, with 11 bases that match TRBD2. The V gene's germline CDR1 is SGHNT and CDR2 YENEEA. The CDR3 is 16 residues long. V dropped 3 bases and J dropped 4; count of bases not matched to a gene: 8. The CDR3 sequence is CASSLGQGTSGYEQYF. The CDR3 DNA reads as TGTGCCAGCAGCTTGGGTCAAGGGACTAGCGGTTACGAGCAGTACTTC.

The chain employs TRBV2 and TRBJ1-2; unclear D gene. The CDR3 extends over 13 amino acids. Germline-derived CDR1 and CDR2 are SNHLY and FYNNEI. V was clipped by 7 bases and J by 3 bases, with 12 bases between them. The CDR3: CASIRVIYYGYTF. CDR3 nucleotides: TGTGCCAGCATACGCGTCATCTACTATGGCTACACCTTC.

This clone was seen more than once but under ten times. The DNA for the CDR3 is TGTGCCAGCAGCTTAATAGCGGGAGGGGACCACGAGCAGTACTTC. The encoded protein is CASSLIAGGDHEQYF. This chain connects TRBV7-2 to TRBJ2-7; 11 nucleotides match TRBD2. The germline V gene has CDR1 SGHTA and CDR2 FQGNSA. V lost 2 bases and J lost 5; bases outside the gene matches: 5. This CDR3 spans 15 amino acids.

The V and J genes are TRBV5-1 and TRBJ2-7; 7 bases line up with TRBD2. The CDR3 is 14 amino acids. V shed 4 bases, J shed 5 bases, and the junction held 9 bases outside the gene matches. Germline CDR1 is SGHRS and CDR2 is YFSETQ. Here the CDR3 reads CASSPGGEIDEQYF. The CDR3, as DNA: TGCGCCAGCAGCCCGGGGGGAGAAATCGACGAGCAGTACTTC.

This chain joins TRBV29-1 and TRBJ2-1; D perhaps matches TRBD2 (6 bases). Germline lookup yields CDR1 SQVTM and CDR2 ANQGSEA. Trimming took off 6 bases at V and 4 bases at J, with 13 bases between the two ends. CDR3 size: 13 residues. The CDR3: CSVFGGTYNEQFF. Here the CDR3 DNA reads TGCAGCGTCTTTGGTGGGACTTACAATGAGCAGTTCTTC.

This clone was counted between two and nine times. V and J are TRBV12-2 and TRBJ2-2; the D call TRBD1 from the table was never checked on the DNA. TRBV12-2 is tagged as a pseudogene. This CDR3 spans 16 amino acids. The CDR3 sequence: CASRLGTGGNTGELFF. CDR3 DNA: TGTGCAAGTCGCTTAGGTACAGGGGGCAACACCGGGGAGCTGTTTTTT.

The chain has TRBV21-1 and TRBJ2-7; TRBD2, as called in the table, went unchecked against the DNA. TRBV21-1 is labeled a pseudogene. The CDR3 sequence is 21 residues long. The CDR3 loop is CASSKEVGMAGGRSSSYEQYF. CDR3 bases: TGTGCCAGCAGCAAAGAGGTTGGTATGGCGGGAGGCCGTTCAAGCTCCTACGAGCAGTACTTC.

This clone occurred a few times. The CDR3 is CASSSLEAGETQYF. CDR3 nucleotide sequence: TGTGCCAGCAGCTCCTTAGAGGCGGGAGAGACCCAGTACTTC. The J gene is TRBJ2-5, the V gene TRBV7-2; tentative D call: TRBD2 (5 bases). Germline assignment: CDR1 SGHTA and CDR2 FQGNSA. Trimming removed 4 bases at V and 4 bases at J, with 13 bases between. The CDR3 consists of 14 residues. Variable domain in full (rest from reference TRBV7-2 and TRBJ2-5): GAGVSQSPSNKVTEKGKDVELRCDPISGHTALYWYRQSLGQGLEFLIYFQGNSAPDKSGLPSDRFSAERTGGSVSTLTIQRTQQEDSAVYLCASSSLEAGETQYFGPGTRLLVL.

The sample holds many counts of this clone. The chain uses TRBV9 and TRBJ1-3; D may be TRBD1 (5 bases). Trimming stripped 3 bases from V and 0 bases from J, with 10 bases between. Germline loops: CDR1 SGDLS, CDR2 YYNGEE. CDR3 size: 15 residues. CDR3 region: CASSGWGGSGNTIYF. CDR3 coding DNA: TGTGCCAGCAGCGGATGGGGGGGCTCTGGAAACACCATATATTTT. The whole variable domain, filled in from reference TRBV9 and TRBJ1-3, reads DSGVTQTPKHLITATGQRVTLRCSPRSGDLSVYWYQQSLDQGLQFLIQYYNGEERAKGNILERFSAQQFPDLHSELNLSSLELGDSALYFCASSGWGGSGNTIYFGEGSWLTVV.

This chain uses TRBV7-9 with TRBJ2-2; 7 bases fit TRBD2. J gave up 0 bases and V 3 bases, and 1 base lay outside the gene matches. Per the germline V gene, CDR1 is SEHNR and CDR2 is FQNEAQ (reference sequence). The length of the CDR3 is 15 residues. The DNA of the CDR3 is TGTGCCAGCAGCTTCGGGGGGTCGAACACCGGGGAGCTGTTTTTT. The encoded protein is CASSFGGSNTGELFF.

The rearrangement joins TRBV13 to TRBJ1-2, with a tentative D call TRBD1 (5 bases). This CDR3 has 14 residues. V was trimmed by 5 bases and J by 8 bases, leaving 18 bases between them. The V gene's germline CDR1 is PRHDT and CDR2 FYEKMQ (reference sequence). CDR3 DNA sequence: TGTGCCAGCAGCACCCCCCAGGGAACGTACGGCTACACCTTC. It encodes CASSTPQGTYGYTF.

The J gene is TRBJ2-7, the V gene TRBV15; TRBD1 matches 11 bases. CDR3 size: 17 residues. J gave up 2 bases and V 1 base, and 7 bases lay outside the gene matches. CDR1 is LNHNV, CDR2 YYDKDF, per germline (reference sequence). CDR3 residues: CATSRAMGQGDPYEQYF. CDR3 sequence (DNA): TGTGCCACCAGCAGAGCTATGGGACAGGGGGATCCCTACGAGCAGTACTTC.

This clone was counted only a few times. The chain uses TRBV5-6 and TRBJ1-4, with D maybe TRBD1 (5 bases). Germline-derived CDR1 and CDR2 are SGHDT and YYEEEE. The CDR3 contains 15 residues. Trimming removed 1 base from V and 7 bases from J, with 14 bases in between. The CDR3 DNA follows: TGTGCCAGCAGCTTGTGGGGCACATGGGGTGAAAAACTGTTTTTT. Protein product: CASSLWGTWGEKLFF.

Notes on this clone: Other DNA variants within this sample encode the same CDR3. The chain links TRBV7-3 to TRBJ2-2; D is ambiguous. V was cut by 4 bases and J by 3 bases, with 3 bases left in between. The CDR3 contains 12 residues. Germline V gene lookup returns CDR1 SGHTA and CDR2 FQGTGA. For the CDR3, the DNA is TGTGCCAGCAGCTCGGACACCGGGGAGCTGTTTTTT. It encodes CASSSDTGELFF.

The chain combines TRBV29-1 with TRBJ2-7; a weak D match, TRBD1 (6 bases). This CDR3 is 15 amino acids long. Trimming stripped 0 bases from V and 9 bases from J, with 21 bases between. Germline V gene data show CDR1 as SQVTM and CDR2 as ANQGSEA. CDR3 sequence: CSVEEPQGSLLAQYF. The CDR3 region has the DNA TGCAGCGTTGAAGAGCCCCAGGGGAGTCTTCTCGCGCAGTACTTC.

The chain has TRBV5-4 and TRBJ1-5; 8 bases are shared with TRBD1. In germline, CDR1 is SGHNT, CDR2 YYREEE (reference sequence). The CDR3 has 14 amino acids. V dropped 3 bases and J dropped 6; count of bases not matched to a gene: 5. The CDR3: CASSSPGQVQPQHF. CDR3 sequence (DNA): TGTGCCAGCAGCTCCCCGGGACAGGTTCAGCCCCAGCATTTT.

The V call is TRBV6-5, the J call TRBJ1-2; 10 bases map to TRBD1. Germline CDR1 MNHEY, CDR2 SVGAGI. The V segment lost 7 bases and the J segment 5 bases; nucleotides outside the gene matches: 7. The CDR3 totals 14 residues. This chain's CDR3 is CASTSGQGTYGYTF. The DNA of the CDR3 is TGTGCCAGCACGTCGGGACAGGGGACTTATGGCTACACCTTC.

The V call is TRBV29-1, the J call TRBJ2-3; D is uncertain. Trimming took 1 base from V and 4 from J, leaving 9 bases between them. Germline V gene lookup returns CDR1 SQVTM and CDR2 ANQGSEA. The CDR3 is 13 amino acids. This CDR3 is CSVEVGAADTQYF. CDR3 bases: TGCAGCGTTGAAGTTGGTGCGGCAGATACGCAGTATTTT.